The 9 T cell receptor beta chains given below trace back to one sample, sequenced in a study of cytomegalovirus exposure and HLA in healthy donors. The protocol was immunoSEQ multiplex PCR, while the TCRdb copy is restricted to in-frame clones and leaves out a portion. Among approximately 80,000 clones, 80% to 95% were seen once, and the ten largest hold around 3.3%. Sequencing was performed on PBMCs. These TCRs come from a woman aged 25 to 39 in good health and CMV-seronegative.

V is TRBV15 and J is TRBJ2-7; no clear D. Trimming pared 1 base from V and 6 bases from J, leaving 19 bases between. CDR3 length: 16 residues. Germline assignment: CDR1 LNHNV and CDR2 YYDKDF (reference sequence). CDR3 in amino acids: CATSRVTWQAPAEQYF. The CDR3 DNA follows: TGTGCCACCAGCAGAGTGACGTGGCAGGCCCCAGCCGAGCAGTACTTC.

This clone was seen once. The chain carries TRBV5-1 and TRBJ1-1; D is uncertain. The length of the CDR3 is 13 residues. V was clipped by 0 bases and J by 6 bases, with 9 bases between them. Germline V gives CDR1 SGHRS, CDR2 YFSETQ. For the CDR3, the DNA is TGCGCCAGCAGCTTGGGCGGAGAGGCTGAAGCTTTCTTT. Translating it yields CASSLGGEAEAFF.

The CDR3 DNA is TGTGCCAGCAGCTTGATGAGTAACTATGGCTACACCTTC. Residues: CASSLMSNYGYTF. J is TRBJ1-2 and V is TRBV7-8; D uncertain. This CDR3 contains 13 residues. Germline-derived CDR1 and CDR2 are SGHVS and FQNEAQ. V was cut by 3 bases and J by 1 base, with 6 bases left in between.

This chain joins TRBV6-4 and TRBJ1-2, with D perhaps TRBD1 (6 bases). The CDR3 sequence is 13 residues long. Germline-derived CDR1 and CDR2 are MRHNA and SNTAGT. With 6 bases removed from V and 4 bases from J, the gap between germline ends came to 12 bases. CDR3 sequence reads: CASSRDRSYGYTF. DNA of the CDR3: TGTGCCAGCAGCCGCGACAGGAGCTATGGCTACACCTTC.

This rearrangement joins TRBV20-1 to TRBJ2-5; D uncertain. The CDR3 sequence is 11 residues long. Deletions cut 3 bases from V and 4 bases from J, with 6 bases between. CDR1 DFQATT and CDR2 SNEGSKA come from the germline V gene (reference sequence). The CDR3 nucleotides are TGCAGTGCTAGGGGCACAGAGACCCAGTACTTC. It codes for CSARGTETQYF.

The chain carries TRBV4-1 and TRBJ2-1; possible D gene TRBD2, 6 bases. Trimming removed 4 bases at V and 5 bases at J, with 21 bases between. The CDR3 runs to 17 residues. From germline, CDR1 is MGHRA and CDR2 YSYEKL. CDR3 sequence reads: CASSLTPGTGVDNEQFF. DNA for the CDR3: TGCGCCAGCAGCCTGACCCCGGGGACGGGAGTCGACAATGAGCAGTTCTTC.

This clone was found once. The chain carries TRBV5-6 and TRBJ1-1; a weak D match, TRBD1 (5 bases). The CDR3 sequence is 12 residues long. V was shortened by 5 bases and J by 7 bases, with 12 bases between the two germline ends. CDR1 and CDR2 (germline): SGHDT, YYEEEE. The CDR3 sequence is CASRRSGFEAFF. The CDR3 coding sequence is TGTGCCAGCAGGAGGTCAGGGTTTGAAGCTTTCTTT.

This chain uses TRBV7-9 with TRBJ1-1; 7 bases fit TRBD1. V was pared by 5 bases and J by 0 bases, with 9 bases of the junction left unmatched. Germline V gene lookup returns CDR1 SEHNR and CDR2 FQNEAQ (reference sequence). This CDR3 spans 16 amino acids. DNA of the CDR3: TGTGCCAGCAGCCGTTGGACAGGAGCCATGAACACTGAAGCTTTCTTT. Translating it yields CASSRWTGAMNTEAFF. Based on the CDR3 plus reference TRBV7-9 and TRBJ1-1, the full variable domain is DTGVSQNPRHKITKRGQNVTFRCDPISEHNRLYWYRQTLGQGPEFLTYFQNEAQLEKSRLLSDRFSAERPKGSFSTLEIQRTEQGDSAMYLCASSRWTGAMNTEAFFGQGTRLTVV.

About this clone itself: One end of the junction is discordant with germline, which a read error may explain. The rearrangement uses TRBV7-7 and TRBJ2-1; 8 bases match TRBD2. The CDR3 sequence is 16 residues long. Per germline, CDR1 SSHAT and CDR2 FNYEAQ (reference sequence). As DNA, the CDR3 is TGTGCTAGCAGCTTAGCCCCGGGACTAGGTAACAATGAGCAGTTCTTC. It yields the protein CASSLAPGLGNNEQFF.